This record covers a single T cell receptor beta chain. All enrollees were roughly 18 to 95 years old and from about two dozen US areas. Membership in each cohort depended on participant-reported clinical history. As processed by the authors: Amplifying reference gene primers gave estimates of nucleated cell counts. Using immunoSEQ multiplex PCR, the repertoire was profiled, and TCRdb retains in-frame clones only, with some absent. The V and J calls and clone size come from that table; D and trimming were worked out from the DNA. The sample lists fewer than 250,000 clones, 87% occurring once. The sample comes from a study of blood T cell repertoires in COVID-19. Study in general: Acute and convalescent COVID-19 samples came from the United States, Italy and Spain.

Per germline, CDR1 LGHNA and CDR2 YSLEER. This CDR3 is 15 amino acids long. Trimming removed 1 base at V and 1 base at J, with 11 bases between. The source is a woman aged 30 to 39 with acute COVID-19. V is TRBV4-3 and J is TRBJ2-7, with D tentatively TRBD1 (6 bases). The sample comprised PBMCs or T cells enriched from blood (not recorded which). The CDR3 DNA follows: TGCGCCAGCAGCCAAGTCCCAGGGGAATCCTACGAGCAGTACTTC. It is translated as CASSQVPGESYEQYF.